Presented here are 13 T cell receptor beta chains from one specimen sequenced in a study of blood T cell repertoires in COVID-19. The table came from immunoSEQ multiplex PCR; TCRdb's copy has only in-frame clones and leaves some out. The data contain more than 120,000 clones, approximately 84% of them seen just once; the ten biggest clones take up approximately 5%. The sequenced sample consisted of peripheral blood. Receptors originate from a human donor in a cohort sampled during active COVID-19.

The chain is built from TRBV10-2 and TRBJ2-3; TRBD2 might be the D (5 bases). Germline lookup yields CDR1 WSHSY and CDR2 SAAADI. The V end lost 2 bases, the J end lost 3 bases, and 12 bases lay between the germline ends. The CDR3 length is 15 residues. CDR3 bases: TGCGCCAGCAGTGAGCCTACTAGTCCTACAGATACGCAGTATTTT. Its protein product is CASSEPTSPTDTQYF.

This clone was seen more than once but under ten times. The V gene is TRBV7-4, the J gene TRBJ1-5; D not resolved. The length of the CDR3 is 15 residues. Germline CDR1 reads SGHVT; CDR2 reads SQSDAQ. Deletions cut 4 bases from V and 0 bases from J, with 10 bases between. CDR3 bases: TGTGCCAGCAGCTGGGCACTCTATAGCAATCAGCCCCAGCATTTT. Translation gives CASSWALYSNQPQHF.

The chain is built from TRBV11-1 and TRBJ1-1, with D unclear. Per the germline V gene, CDR1 is SGHAT and CDR2 is FQDESV (reference sequence). The ends were cut back, 1 base at V and 5 bases at J, with 11 bases in the middle. The CDR3 has 14 residues. CDR3 in amino acids: CASSLGGRKTEAFF. CDR3 coding DNA: TGTGCCAGCAGCTTAGGAGGGCGGAAGACTGAAGCTTTCTTT.

CDR3 amino acids: CASSVENSDTQYF. The CDR3 coding sequence is TGTGCCAGCAGTGTGGAGAATTCAGATACGCAGTATTTT. This chain links TRBV2 with TRBJ2-3; unclear D gene. Germline values: CDR1 SNHLY, CDR2 FYNNEI. Trimming took off 4 bases at V and 4 bases at J, with 9 bases between the two ends. This CDR3 has 13 amino acids.

This clone was detected only a few times. The chain is built from TRBV2 and TRBJ2-7; TRBD2 matches 13 bases. The V gene's germline CDR1 is SNHLY and CDR2 FYNNEI. Losses at the gene ends were 6 bases for V and 2 bases for J; bases not matched to a gene: 4. The CDR3 extends over 15 amino acids. The CDR3 sequence is CASSRTSGGPYEQYF. CDR3 in DNA: TGTGCCAGCAGCCGGACTAGCGGGGGTCCCTACGAGCAGTACTTC. The entire variable domain, with the rest obtained from reference TRBV2 and TRBJ2-7, is as follows: EPEVTQTPSHQVTQMGQEVILRCVPISNHLYFYWYRQILGQKVEFLVSFYNNEISEKSEIFDDQFSVERPDGSNFTLKIRSTKLEDSAMYFCASSRTSGGPYEQYFGPGTRLTVT.

A few counts support this clone. V gene TRBV7-9 combines with J gene TRBJ1-5; D uncertain. Germline CDR1 is SEHNR and CDR2 is FQNEAQ (reference sequence). Trimming shortened V by 4 bases and J by 5 bases, and 18 bases separated the two germline ends. The CDR3 spans 16 residues. The CDR3 coding sequence is TGTGCCAGCAGCTCCGGGCGAGGGCAGGCTTATCAGCCCCAGCATTTT. Translating it yields CASSSGRGQAYQPQHF.

This clone is a singleton in its sample. The rearrangement uses TRBV12-3 or TRBV12-4 and TRBJ1-2; D gene uncertain. V was clipped by 6 bases and J by 2 bases, with 4 bases between them. CDR3 length: 11 amino acids. CDR3 nucleotides: TGTGCCAGCAGCCTCAACTATGGCTACACCTTC. Amino acid sequence: CASSLNYGYTF.

V gene TRBV12-3 or TRBV12-4 combines with J gene TRBJ2-2; D is unresolved. The germline V and J ends were trimmed by 5 bases and 3 bases, with 7 bases remaining between them. The CDR3 runs to 13 residues. The CDR3 region is CASSRLHTGELFF. The CDR3 coding sequence is TGTGCCAGCAGTCGACTTCACACCGGGGAGCTGTTTTTT.

This chain uses TRBV19 with TRBJ1-2; 9 bases fit TRBD1. Trimming at V came to 7 bases and at J to 2 bases, leaving 8 bases not matched to a gene. Germline V lookup: CDR1 LNHDA, CDR2 SQIVND (reference sequence). The CDR3 runs 15 residues. The CDR3 DNA reads TGTGCCAGTACCCAACCAGGGACAGGGAACTATGGCTACACCTTC. It is translated as CASTQPGTGNYGYTF.

The V and J genes are TRBV4-1 and TRBJ1-1, with a possible D match to TRBD1 (5 bases). The CDR3 extends over 14 amino acids. V was pared by 4 bases and J by 0 bases, with 9 bases between. Germline-derived CDR1 and CDR2 are MGHRA and YSYEKL. For the CDR3, the DNA is TGCGCCAGCAGCCCCGACAGACTGAACACTGAAGCTTTCTTT. Translation gives CASSPDRLNTEAFF.

This rearrangement joins TRBV6-5 to TRBJ2-7; 8 nucleotides line up with TRBD1. Trimming cost V 4 bases and J 4 bases; bases outside gene matches: 6. Germline CDR1 is MNHEY and CDR2 is SVGAGI. The CDR3 covers 14 residues. This CDR3 reads CASSFRTGRYEQYV. CDR3 sequence (DNA): TGTGCCAGCAGTTTTCGGACAGGGAGGTACGAGCAGTACGTC.

The chain recombines TRBV9 with TRBJ2-1, with 7 bases lining up with TRBD1. V lost 0 bases and J lost 5; bases outside the gene matches: 5. Germline CDR1 reads SGDLS; CDR2 reads YYNGEE. This CDR3 has 15 amino acids. CDR3 residues: CASSVEGTDNNEQFF. The CDR3 nucleotides read TGTGCCAGCAGCGTAGAAGGGACAGATAACAATGAGCAGTTCTTC.

V usage is TRBV27 and J usage is TRBJ1-5, with a weak D call TRBD1 (5 bases). Between the trimmed V and J ends, which lost 6 bases and 2 bases, there was a span of 23 bases. The CDR3 contains 18 residues. CDR1 and CDR2 from the germline V gene are MNHEY and SMNVEV (reference sequence). The CDR3 region is CASSPYSGTLGGNQPQHF. The CDR3 nucleotides read TGTGCCAGCAGCCCCTATTCCGGGACTCTCGGGGGCAATCAGCCCCAGCATTTT.